The 28 T cell receptor beta chains in this list originate from one sample, sequenced in a study of regulatory T cells in long-lasting Graves disease. Documented time point: persistent/refractory GD, antithyroid drugs over 5 years with positive TRAb. The TCR library was prepared using RNA isolated from PBMCs. Libraries of TCR beta came from iRepertoire HTBI primers plus Arm-PCR of CDR3 regions. TCRdb reanalysed the multiplex PCR reads using MiXCR and keeps one entry per CDR3 protein. This table has 250,000 to 300,000 distinct CDR3 sequences, around 21% appearing once. The sample in question was peripheral blood mononuclear cells (PBMCs), obtained when the disease was refractory, from a patient treated with antithyroid drugs. These receptors were obtained from a female donor with Graves disease.

This clonotype was picked up many times. The chain has TRBV28 and TRBJ2-7; D is unresolved. The ends were cut back, 5 bases at V and 4 bases at J, with 27 bases in the middle. This CDR3 spans 18 amino acids. CDR1 and CDR2 from the germline V gene are MDHEN and SYDVKM. CDR3 nucleotides: TGTGCCAGCAGTCCCTACCCGGATAACCCCCAAAGTTTGTACGAGCAGTACTTC. Translated, it gives CASSPYPDNPQSLYEQYF.

As to this clonotype: No conserved phenylalanine or tryptophan is present at the end of the CDR3, so a read error is the likely explanation. The DNA is omitted, as the CDR3 cannot be located on it reliably, and the CDR3 follows TCRdb's listing. J is TRBJ2-4 and V is TRBV2; the listed D gene, TRBD2, was not tested against the DNA. The CDR3 has 12 amino acids, counting both end residues. CDR1 and CDR2 (germline): SNHLY, FYNNEI. The CDR3 is CASSGVLQYFGP.

This clonotype has only a few counts. Here the CDR3 DNA reads TGTGCCAGTTCCCGTTTCGACGAGCAGTACTTC. Protein sequence: CASSRFDEQYF. The chain recombines TRBV6-1 with TRBJ2-7; D is ambiguous. The CDR3 runs 11 residues. Germline V gives CDR1 MNHNS, CDR2 SASEGT. Trimming pared 9 bases from V and 5 bases from J, leaving 11 bases between.

This clonotype was seen a handful of times. The chain carries TRBV6-1 and TRBJ1-5; D is ambiguous. The ends were cut back, 0 bases at V and 6 bases at J, with 3 bases in the middle. This CDR3 region has 12 residues. Germline V lookup: CDR1 MNHNS, CDR2 SASEGT. This chain's CDR3 is CASSEATQPQHF. In DNA form, the CDR3 reads TGTGCCAGCAGTGAAGCCACTCAGCCCCAGCATTTT.

This clonotype has more than one count but fewer than ten. The chain recombines TRBV18 with TRBJ1-5; D may be TRBD1 (5 bases). With 3 bases removed from V and 6 bases from J, the gap between germline ends came to 18 bases. The CDR3 has 16 residues. Germline V gives CDR1 KGHSH, CDR2 LQKENI. DNA for the CDR3: TGTGCCAGCTCACCTTCAGTTCCAGGGTCCGGTCAGCCCCAGCATTTT. It encodes CASSPSVPGSGQPQHF.

The table lists this clonotype with a few counts. CDR3 protein: CASSVGHEFEAFF. DNA for the CDR3: TGTGCCAGCAGCGTGGGACATGAGTTCGAAGCTTTCTTT. The rearrangement joins TRBV9 to TRBJ1-1, with D perhaps matching TRBD1 (6 bases). The V gene lost 2 bases and the J gene lost 8 bases, with 13 bases spanning the gap. This CDR3 has 13 amino acids. Germline CDR1 and CDR2: SGDLS and YYNGEE.

The table lists this clonotype with many counts. This sequence joins TRBV28 and TRBJ1-1; 8 bases match TRBD1. Germline loops: CDR1 MDHEN, CDR2 SYDVKM. Trimming took 5 bases from V and 8 from J; bases not matched to a gene: 4. This CDR3 region has 12 residues. DNA for the CDR3: TGTGCCAGCAGTGTGACAGGGGAAGAAGCTTTCTTT. Translation gives CASSVTGEEAFF.

The chain couples TRBV4-1 to TRBJ2-7; 8 nucleotides match TRBD2. The CDR3 consists of 14 residues. CDR1 MGHRA and CDR2 YSYEKL come from the germline V gene. V gave up 6 bases and J gave up 6 bases; unmatched junction bases: 10. The CDR3 loop is CASRPTFGGAEQYF. DNA for the CDR3: TGCGCCAGCAGGCCAACTTTCGGGGGGGCCGAGCAGTACTTC.

The chain uses TRBV7-9 and TRBJ2-5; D unresolved. CDR3 length: 12 residues. Trimming took off 3 bases at V and 3 bases at J, with 5 bases between the two ends. Per germline, CDR1 SEHNR and CDR2 FQNEAQ (reference sequence). In DNA form, the CDR3 reads TGTGCCAGCAGCTTCGAGGAAGAGACCCAGTACTTC. This codes for CASSFEEETQYF. The entire variable domain, with the rest obtained from reference TRBV7-9 and TRBJ2-5, is as follows: DTGVSQNPRHKITKRGQNVTFRCDPISEHNRLYWYRQTLGQGPEFLTYFQNEAQLEKSRLLSDRFSAERPKGSFSTLEIQRTEQGDSAMYLCASSFEEETQYFGPGTRLLVL.

The chain is built from TRBV4-3 and TRBJ2-7; 9 bases align to TRBD2. The CDR3 length is 15 residues. Germline V CDR1 and CDR2: LGHNA, YSLEER. The V and J ends lost 0 bases and 4 bases, in that order; junction bases with no gene match: 4. For the CDR3, the DNA is TGCGCCAGCAGCCAAGATATAGCGGGAGTGTACGAGCAGTACTTC. The encoded protein is CASSQDIAGVYEQYF.

The rearrangement uses TRBV30 and TRBJ2-7; D unresolved. V shed 2 bases and J shed 1 base, with 9 bases lying between them. Germline CDR1 reads GTSNPN; CDR2 reads SVGIG (reference sequence). CDR3 length: 13 amino acids. For the CDR3, the DNA is TGTGCCTGGAGTTCAGGTGATTCCTACGAGCAGTACTTC. Translating gives CAWSSGDSYEQYF.

This clonotype was observed a few times. This chain uses TRBV9 with TRBJ2-5; tentative D call: TRBD2 (6 bases). Germline V gene data show CDR1 as SGDLS and CDR2 as YYNGEE. The CDR3 is 14 residues long. Trimming removed 4 bases at V and 0 bases at J, with 10 bases between. DNA of the CDR3: TGTGCCAGCAGCCAATGGGGGGACCAAGAGACCCAGTACTTC. Its translation: CASSQWGDQETQYF.

There are many counts of this clonotype. The chain uses TRBV28 and TRBJ2-7; TRBD1 or TRBD2 may be the D gene (5 bases each). Germline CDR1 and CDR2: MDHEN and SYDVKM. The CDR3 totals 15 residues. V lost 6 bases to trimming and J lost 9 bases, with 24 bases between them. CDR3 protein: CASRIPGPAQTRQYF. In DNA, the CDR3 is TGTGCCAGCAGGATACCGGGACCCGCTCAGACTCGGCAGTACTTC.

This clonotype was seen many times. The rearrangement links TRBV2 to TRBJ1-1, with D hard to call. Germline V gives CDR1 SNHLY, CDR2 FYNNEI. The germline V and J ends were trimmed by 0 bases and 3 bases, with 11 bases remaining between them. The CDR3 has 15 residues. The CDR3 loop reads CASSEARFEDTEAFF. DNA for the CDR3: TGTGCCAGCAGTGAAGCTCGGTTCGAGGACACTGAAGCTTTCTTT. The full variable domain, its missing parts supplied by reference TRBV2 and TRBJ1-1, is EPEVTQTPSHQVTQMGQEVILRCVPISNHLYFYWYRQILGQKVEFLVSFYNNEISEKSEIFDDQFSVERPDGSNFTLKIRSTKLEDSAMYFCASSEARFEDTEAFFGQGTRLTVV.

V and J are TRBV11-2 and TRBJ2-2; 12 nucleotides agree with TRBD2. The CDR3 covers 18 residues. Trimming at V came to 3 bases and at J to 4 bases, leaving 9 bases not matched to a gene. Germline lookup yields CDR1 SGHAT and CDR2 FQNNGV. CDR3 sequence reads: CASSFRTSGAPGTGELFF. The CDR3 DNA sequence: TGTGCCAGCAGCTTCAGGACTAGCGGGGCCCCGGGCACCGGGGAGCTGTTTTTT. Using reference TRBV11-2 and TRBJ2-2 for the parts outside the CDR3, the full variable domain is EAGVAQSPRYKIIEKRQSVAFWCNPISGHATLYWYQQILGQGPKLLIQFQNNGVVDDSQLPKDRFSAERLKGVDSTLKIQPAKLEDSAVYLCASSFRTSGAPGTGELFFGEGSRLTVL.

At least ten counts were recorded for this clonotype. J is TRBJ1-5 and V is TRBV7-8; possibly TRBD1 for D (5 bases). V lost 0 bases and J lost 5, with 8 bases in between. The CDR3 consists of 14 residues. Germline V CDR1 and CDR2: SGHVS, FQNEAQ. The CDR3, as DNA: TGTGCCAGCAGCTTAGCAAGAGGGGATCAGCCCCAGCATTTT. It is translated as CASSLARGDQPQHF.

The chain carries TRBV6-1 and TRBJ2-5; D may be TRBD2 (5 bases). From germline, CDR1 is MNHNS and CDR2 SASEGT. The CDR3 covers 15 residues. CDR3 loop: CSEASLPGAEETQYF. The CDR3 coding sequence is TGTTCGGAAGCCTCCCTACCCGGAGCGGAAGAGACCCAGTACTTC.

With regard to this clonotype: A read error may produce the germline difference seen at one junction end. The chain uses TRBV7-2 and TRBJ2-7; 10 nucleotides align to TRBD2. The CDR3 totals 16 residues. Per the germline V gene, CDR1 is SGHTA and CDR2 is FQGNSA. The CDR3 loop reads CASSQDPAGGSYEQYF. CDR3 DNA sequence: TGCGCCAGCAGCCAAGACCCAGCGGGAGGGTCCTACGAGCAGTACTTC.

This clonotype was found a few times. The J gene is TRBJ2-6, the V gene TRBV7-8; D unresolved. Per the germline V gene, CDR1 is SGHVS and CDR2 is FQNEAQ. V dropped 5 bases and J dropped 1 base, with 6 bases sitting between them. The CDR3 contains 14 residues. The CDR3 DNA sequence: TGTGCCAGCAGCCCCATTTCTGGGGCCAACGTCCTGACTTTC. It yields the protein CASSPISGANVLTF.

The count of this clonotype is one. The chain employs TRBV15 and TRBJ2-7; maybe TRBD1 (6 bases). This CDR3 contains 13 residues. Germline CDR1 and CDR2: LNHNV and YYDKDF (reference sequence). V was pared by 1 base and J by 3 bases, with 7 bases between. CDR3 sequence: CATSRGDNYEQYF. The DNA for the CDR3 is TGTGCCACCAGCAGAGGGGACAACTACGAGCAGTACTTC.

A few counts support this clonotype. As DNA, the CDR3 is TGTGCCAGCAGTTTTAGGCTTCAAGAGACCCAGTACTTC. Translating it yields CASSFRLQETQYF. The chain joins TRBV27 to TRBJ2-5, with D unclear. This CDR3 contains 13 residues. CDR1 and CDR2 from the germline V gene are MNHEY and SMNVEV (reference sequence). V lost 3 bases, J lost 2 bases, and 7 bases lay in between.

This clonotype was observed at least ten times. The chain employs TRBV7-8 and TRBJ1-6; D remains ambiguous. Trimming cost V 5 bases and J 0 bases, with 8 bases left between them. CDR3 length equals 15 residues. Per germline, CDR1 SGHVS and CDR2 FQNEAQ. The CDR3 sequence is CASSPEDSYNSPLHF. The CDR3 region has the DNA TGTGCCAGCAGCCCGGAGGACTCCTATAATTCACCCCTCCACTTT.

The chain recombines TRBV7-2 with TRBJ2-5; D not certain. V lost 1 base and J 2 bases, leaving 8 bases between the germline ends. The CDR3 runs to 14 residues. Germline V gene data show CDR1 as SGHTA and CDR2 as FQGNSA. As DNA, the CDR3 is TGTGCCAGCAGCTTAGTCGCCTGGCAAGAGACCCAGTACTTC. It translates to CASSLVAWQETQYF.

This clonotype was seen ten or more times. The CDR3 sequence: CASSVGPLGGTQYF. CDR3 coding DNA: TGTGCCAGCAGTGTGGGGCCCCTGGGTGGGACCCAGTACTTC. The rearrangement links TRBV28 to TRBJ2-5; tentative D call: TRBD1 (5 bases). This CDR3 is built from 14 residues. The germline V gene has CDR1 MDHEN and CDR2 SYDVKM. V lost 5 bases and J 7 bases, leaving 17 bases between the germline ends.

This clonotype has a handful of counts. J is TRBJ2-6 and V is TRBV7-9, with D possibly TRBD1 on 6 matching bases. Between the trimmed V and J ends, which lost 5 bases and 4 bases, there was a span of 18 bases. This CDR3 is built from 17 residues. CDR1 and CDR2 (germline): SEHNR, FQNEAQ (reference sequence). The CDR3 reads CASSPRTDSAGANVLTF. The CDR3 DNA reads TGTGCCAGCAGCCCTAGGACGGACAGTGCGGGGGCCAACGTCCTGACTTTC. Supplemented by reference TRBV7-9 and TRBJ2-6, the full variable domain reads DTGVSQNPRHKITKRGQNVTFRCDPISEHNRLYWYRQTLGQGPEFLTYFQNEAQLEKSRLLSDRFSAERPKGSFSTLEIQRTEQGDSAMYLCASSPRTDSAGANVLTFGAGSRLTVL.

This clonotype appeared a few times. The chain links TRBV7-9 to TRBJ1-1; tentative D call: TRBD1 (6 bases). V was pared by 1 base and J by 11 bases, with 14 bases between. The CDR3 contains 13 residues. Germline CDR1 SEHNR, CDR2 FQNEAQ (reference sequence). This CDR3 reads CASSLEGGSMAFF. The CDR3 nucleotides read TGTGCCAGCAGCTTAGAAGGGGGTTCGATGGCTTTCTTT.

Worth noting for this clonotype: Compared with germline, one end of the junction differs, possibly owing to a read error. The V gene is TRBV29-1, the J gene TRBJ1-1; perhaps TRBD1 as D (5 bases). In germline, CDR1 is SQVTM, CDR2 ANQGSEA. This CDR3 contains 13 residues. The DNA of the CDR3 is TGCAGCGCGGCCGGGGGAGCAAACACTGAATCTTTCTTT. Protein product: CSAAGGANTESFF.

Turning to this clonotype: A read error may produce the germline difference seen at one junction end. The chain carries TRBV6-5 and TRBJ1-1, with D maybe TRBD1 (5 bases). The CDR3 runs 14 residues. The germline V gene has CDR1 MNHEY and CDR2 SVGAGI. The CDR3 sequence is CASSDSTENTEAFF. In DNA, the CDR3 is TGTGCCAGCAGTGACTCGACAGAGAACACTGAAGCTTTCTTT.